The 17 T cell receptor beta chains reported below all come from one sample, sequenced in a study of blood T cell repertoires in COVID-19. Profiling relied on immunoSEQ multiplex PCR, and the TCRdb table lists in-frame clones only, not all of them. The table records over 600,000 clones, 75% to 90% of them present only once. Sequenced sample: peripheral blood. The origin of the receptors is a woman between 18 and 29 years old with acute or convalescent COVID-19.

The chain recombines TRBV6-5 with TRBJ1-5; 9 bases map to TRBD1. The CDR3 has 15 amino acids. Germline V lookup: CDR1 MNHEY, CDR2 SVGAGI. After removal of 4 bases from V and 5 bases from J, the junction contained 6 bases not matched to a gene. This CDR3 reads CASSSQGANHQPQHF. The CDR3, as DNA: TGTGCCAGCAGTTCACAGGGGGCGAACCATCAGCCCCAGCATTTT.

This chain connects TRBV11-2 to TRBJ1-3; 7 bases map to TRBD1. The CDR3 has 19 amino acids. The V and J ends lost 7 bases and 0 bases, in that order; junction bases with no gene match: 18. Germline CDR1 reads SGHAT; CDR2 reads FQNNGV. CDR3 bases: TGTGCCAGCAACAGCTTACGTGGGACAGACAAACTCTCTGGAAACACCATATATTTT. This codes for CASNSLRGTDKLSGNTIYF.

The rearrangement uses TRBV12-3 or TRBV12-4 and TRBJ2-3, with D perhaps matching TRBD1 (6 bases). The CDR3 runs to 13 residues. CDR3 sequence reads: CALKKGGTDTQYF. The CDR3 coding sequence is TGTGCGCTAAAAAAGGGGGGCACAGATACGCAGTATTTT.

The gene calls are TRBV6-1 and TRBJ1-4; 11 bases line up with TRBD1. CDR3 size: 16 residues. The V segment lost 2 bases and the J segment 7 bases; nucleotides outside the gene matches: 6. Germline CDR1 is MNHNS and CDR2 is SASEGT. CDR3 protein: CASSESLGTGGEKLFF. CDR3 in DNA: TGTGCCAGCAGTGAATCCCTCGGGACAGGGGGTGAAAAACTGTTTTTT.

This chain connects TRBV6-5 to TRBJ1-2, with D possibly matching TRBD1 (5 bases). V gave up 7 bases and J gave up 3 bases, with 12 bases separating them. CDR3 length equals 13 residues. Germline values: CDR1 MNHEY, CDR2 SVGAGI. As DNA, the CDR3 is TGTGCCAGCACGGCCAGGGCTCACTATGGCTACACCTTC. This codes for CASTARAHYGYTF.

V is TRBV4-1 and J is TRBJ2-4; D is unresolved. CDR3 length equals 16 residues. V dropped 5 bases and J dropped 0 bases, with 14 bases sitting between them. Germline V CDR1 and CDR2: MGHRA, YSYEKL. CDR3 nucleotides: TGCGCCAGCAGCATGAAGGAGATCCTAGCCAAAAACATTCAGTACTTC. Protein product: CASSMKEILAKNIQYF.

With regard to this clone: The junction shows a germline mismatch at one end, possibly a read error. This CDR3 reads CASRDRDRTSF. DNA of the CDR3: TGTGCCAGCAGAGACCGGGACAGGACATCCTTT. The chain is built from TRBV6-5 and TRBJ1-3; TRBD1 aligns across 8 bases. The CDR3 has 11 residues. The germline CDR1 and CDR2 sequences are MNHEY and SVGAGI.

V and J are TRBV23-1 and TRBJ1-5; D is unresolved. TRBV23-1 is sorted into the ORF group, with uncertain function. The CDR3 extends over 15 amino acids. V was shortened by 0 bases and J by 2 bases, with 8 bases between the two germline ends. The CDR3 DNA reads TGCGCCAGCAGTCAATCGACGAGGGGCAATCAGCCCCAGCATTTT. Translated: CASSQSTRGNQPQHF.

This chain links TRBV28 with TRBJ1-5; TRBD1 matches 7 bases. V was pared by 10 bases and J by 6 bases, with 12 bases of the junction left unmatched. The CDR3 is 14 amino acids. Germline V gives CDR1 MDHEN, CDR2 SYDVKM. CDR3 coding DNA: TGTGCCAACTCGGAGACAGGGTTTGTTCAGCCCCAGCATTTT. It codes for CANSETGFVQPQHF.

This clone was found once. The CDR3 reads CASSMRGYGYTF. CDR3 bases: TGTGCCAGTAGTATGCGAGGGTATGGCTACACCTTC. The chain has TRBV19 and TRBJ1-2; D remains ambiguous. The CDR3 spans 12 residues. The V end lost 3 bases, the J end lost 5 bases, and 7 bases lay between the germline ends. Germline loops: CDR1 LNHDA, CDR2 SQIVND (reference sequence).

The chain recombines TRBV3-1 (or the pseudogene TRBV3-2) with TRBJ1-4, with D possibly being TRBD1 (6 bases). This CDR3 spans 15 amino acids. The V gene lost 4 bases and the J gene lost 3 bases, with 12 bases spanning the gap. CDR1 is LGHDT, CDR2 YNNKEL, per germline (reference sequence). CDR3 protein: CASSPGRGANEKLFF. DNA for the CDR3: TGTGCCAGCAGCCCTGGGAGGGGGGCTAATGAAAAACTGTTTTTT.

The chain joins TRBV7-2 to TRBJ1-2; no clear D gene. Germline V gene lookup returns CDR1 SGHTA and CDR2 FQGNSA. The CDR3 is 14 residues long. V dropped 1 base and J dropped 6 bases, with 12 bases sitting between them. CDR3 region: CASSLVSGFHGYTF. In nucleotides, the CDR3 is TGTGCCAGCAGCTTAGTTTCGGGGTTCCATGGCTACACCTTC.

The rearrangement joins TRBV19 to TRBJ1-5; the D gene is possibly TRBD1 (6 bases). CDR1 is LNHDA, CDR2 SQIVND, per germline (reference sequence). The CDR3 has 15 amino acids. V lost 4 bases and J lost 0, with 10 bases in between. CDR3 in amino acids: CASSTTGNSNQPQHF. The CDR3 bases are TGTGCCAGTAGTACGACAGGAAATAGCAATCAGCCCCAGCATTTT.

The chain has TRBV27 and TRBJ1-1, with D perhaps TRBD1 (6 bases). This CDR3 region has 13 residues. V was clipped by 7 bases and J by 7 bases, with 16 bases between them. From germline, CDR1 is MNHEY and CDR2 SMNVEV (reference sequence). In DNA form, the CDR3 reads TGTGCCAGCAAGGTCAGGGGTTATGGTGAAGCTTTCTTT. Protein sequence: CASKVRGYGEAFF.

V is TRBV9 and J is TRBJ1-3, with no clear D. The V end lost 7 bases, the J end lost 1 base, and 9 bases lay between the germline ends. The CDR3 covers 13 residues. Germline CDR1 SGDLS, CDR2 YYNGEE. This chain's CDR3 is CASFPGSGNTIYF. The CDR3 DNA follows: TGTGCCAGCTTCCCGGGGTCTGGAAACACCATATATTTT.

The rearrangement uses TRBV9 and TRBJ2-5, with 9 bases identical to TRBD2. V lost 3 bases, J lost 5 bases, and 2 bases stayed unmatched. Germline CDR1 SGDLS, CDR2 YYNGEE. This CDR3 is built from 13 residues. Written as DNA, the CDR3 is TGTGCCAGCAGCGATAGCGGGGGTGAGACCCAGTACTTC. This gives the protein CASSDSGGETQYF.

The V gene is TRBV20-1, the J gene TRBJ2-5; 7 bases match TRBD2. Per germline, CDR1 DFQATT and CDR2 SNEGSKA (reference sequence). V dropped 3 bases and J dropped 1; count of bases not matched to a gene: 5. The CDR3 sequence is 14 residues long. CDR3 coding DNA: TGCAGTGCTAGTGCGGGGGTTTCCCAAGAGACCCAGTACTTC. Translating gives CSASAGVSQETQYF.